These 18 T cell receptor beta chains share one sample of origin, sequenced in a study of blood T cell repertoires in COVID-19. The data were produced by immunoSEQ multiplex PCR, yet TCRdb's version contains in-frame clones alone and is incomplete. The sample holds about 220,000 clones, about four fifths seen once. Sequencing used PBMCs or T cells enriched from blood (not recorded which). Receptors originate from a woman aged 40 to 49 with acute COVID-19.

The chain combines TRBV6-2 or TRBV6-3 with TRBJ1-2; D gene unclear. Germline V lookup: CDR1 MNHEY, CDR2 SVGEGT. V was shortened by 0 bases and J by 7 bases, with 12 bases between the two germline ends. This CDR3 has 14 residues. The CDR3 spells CASSYSVENIGYTF. The CDR3 DNA sequence: TGTGCCAGCAGTTACTCTGTGGAGAATATTGGCTACACCTTC.

A few counts support this clone. The chain carries TRBV2 and TRBJ2-2, with 7 bases fitting TRBD1. The V and J ends lost 7 bases and 8 bases, in that order; junction bases with no gene match: 13. The CDR3 is 15 residues long. Germline V gene sequence: CDR1 SNHLY, CDR2 FYNNEI. This chain's CDR3 is CASIGQARRGGELFF. The CDR3 region has the DNA TGTGCCAGCATTGGACAGGCCCGAAGAGGAGGGGAGCTGTTTTTT. Looking up the rest from reference TRBV2 and TRBJ2-2 gives the full variable domain: EPEVTQTPSHQVTQMGQEVILRCVPISNHLYFYWYRQILGQKVEFLVSFYNNEISEKSEIFDDQFSVERPDGSNFTLKIRSTKLEDSAMYFCASIGQARRGGELFFGEGSRLTVL.

The chain links TRBV5-1 to TRBJ1-4, with 12 nucleotides matching TRBD1. The V and J ends lost 3 bases and 2 bases, in that order; junction bases with no gene match: 2. The CDR3 runs to 16 residues. Germline assignment: CDR1 SGHRS and CDR2 YFSETQ. The CDR3 DNA is TGCGCCAGCAGCTCCGGGACAGGGGGCACTAATGAAAAACTGTTTTTT. Amino acid sequence: CASSSGTGGTNEKLFF.

This chain links TRBV27 with TRBJ2-1; D perhaps matches TRBD1 (6 bases). Per germline, CDR1 MNHEY and CDR2 SMNVEV (reference sequence). The CDR3 is 18 residues long. V was shortened by 6 bases and J by 0 bases, with 21 bases between the two germline ends. The CDR3 DNA follows: TGTGCCAGCAGGTCGGCACAGGGTGGGTTAAGCTCCTACAATGAGCAGTTCTTC. It translates to CASRSAQGGLSSYNEQFF.

The chain links TRBV6-5 to TRBJ2-7, with 9 bases that match TRBD1. The germline CDR1 and CDR2 sequences are MNHEY and SVGAGI. The trim removed 5 bases at V and 2 bases at J, leaving 1 base unmatched. This CDR3 has 13 amino acids. The DNA for the CDR3 is TGTGCCAGCAGTCGGGACAGGGCCTACGAGCAGTACTTC. It encodes CASSRDRAYEQYF.

V and J are TRBV3-1 (or the pseudogene TRBV3-2) and TRBJ1-5, with D uncertain. From germline, CDR1 is LGHDT and CDR2 YNNKEL (reference sequence). Trimming removed 4 bases at V and 2 bases at J, with 9 bases between. The CDR3 runs 14 residues. For the CDR3, the DNA is TGTGCCAGCAGCCGGGGAGGCGGCAATCAGCCCCAGCATTTT. It codes for CASSRGGGNQPQHF.

This clone was observed once. The gene calls are TRBV29-1 and TRBJ2-1; TRBD1 agrees at 9 bases. With V trimmed by 6 bases and J by 4 bases, 4 bases remained unmatched. CDR3 length: 13 amino acids. CDR1 SQVTM and CDR2 ANQGSEA come from the germline V gene. The CDR3 DNA sequence: TGCAGCGTACAGGGACAGGGTTACAATGAGCAGTTCTTC. Amino acids: CSVQGQGYNEQFF.

This chain joins TRBV18 and TRBJ1-2; D possibly corresponds to TRBD1 (6 bases). V was pared by 3 bases and J by 1 base, with 12 bases between. The germline gives CDR1 KGHSH, CDR2 LQKENI. This CDR3 is built from 15 residues. The DNA of the CDR3 is TGTGCCAGCTCACCGGACAGACTTTTTAACTATGGCTACACCTTC. It is translated as CASSPDRLFNYGYTF.

The V call is TRBV7-2, the J call TRBJ2-7; D is possibly TRBD2 (7 bases). Germline V gene data show CDR1 as SGHTA and CDR2 as FQGNSA. Between the trimmed V and J ends, which lost 3 bases and 3 bases, there was a span of 12 bases. The CDR3 totals 14 residues. The CDR3 is CASSFPGGHYEQYF. The CDR3 DNA reads as TGTGCCAGCAGCTTCCCCGGGGGGCACTACGAGCAGTACTTC.

CDR3 in amino acids: CAISESSDRNYGYTF. In DNA, the CDR3 is TGTGCCATCAGTGAGTCCTCCGACAGAAACTATGGCTACACCTTC. This rearrangement joins TRBV10-3 to TRBJ1-2, with D possibly TRBD1 on 5 matching bases. V gave up 0 bases and J gave up 2 bases, with 10 bases separating them. The CDR3 consists of 15 residues. Germline V gene sequence: CDR1 ENHRY, CDR2 SYGVKD.

This chain links TRBV18 with TRBJ1-1; no reliable D call. The CDR3 sequence is 13 residues long. Per germline, CDR1 KGHSH and CDR2 LQKENI. Trimming took off 8 bases at V and 1 base at J, with 11 bases between the two ends. The DNA for the CDR3 is TGTGCCAGCCAACCGGGGAGGAACACTGAAGCTTTCTTT. Its translation: CASQPGRNTEAFF.

The chain is built from TRBV6-5 and TRBJ1-2, with 7 bases lining up with TRBD1. The CDR3 consists of 13 residues. The trim removed 10 bases at V and 3 bases at J, leaving 8 bases unmatched. Looked up from germline, CDR1 is MNHEY and CDR2 is SVGAGI. In DNA form, the CDR3 reads TGTGCCAACCGACAGGGTTCCGACTATGGCTACACCTTC. This translates into CANRQGSDYGYTF.

This clone was counted a single time. The chain links TRBV20-1 to TRBJ2-7, with D perhaps TRBD1 (6 bases). This CDR3 is 12 amino acids long. Germline assignment: CDR1 DFQATT and CDR2 SNEGSKA (reference sequence). The ends were cut back, 3 bases at V and 6 bases at J, with 12 bases in the middle. This CDR3 is CSASLQGGEQYF. Written as DNA, the CDR3 is TGCAGTGCTAGTTTACAGGGCGGCGAGCAGTACTTC.

The chain couples TRBV21-1 to TRBJ2-2; the listed D gene, TRBD1, was not tested against the DNA. TRBV21-1 is recorded as a pseudogene. CDR3 length: 15 amino acids. In nucleotides, the CDR3 is TGTGCCAGCAGTCAGGCGACAGGGGAAAACCGGGAGCTGTTTTTT. Translated, it gives CASSQATGENRELFF.

The chain has TRBV7-9 and TRBJ2-3; a weak D match, TRBD2 (5 bases). This CDR3 has 16 residues. Germline-derived CDR1 and CDR2 are SEHNR and FQNEAQ (reference sequence). V shed 5 bases and J shed 0 bases, with 15 bases lying between them. In DNA, the CDR3 is TGTGCCAGCAGCCCAGGACTCTACGTCAGCACAGATACGCAGTATTTT. Its translation: CASSPGLYVSTDTQYF.

This chain connects TRBV2 to TRBJ1-5; 10 positions match TRBD1. The CDR3 totals 15 residues. Germline V gene sequence: CDR1 SNHLY, CDR2 FYNNEI. The junction had 6 bases not matched to a gene; V was cut back by 4 bases and J by 6 bases. The CDR3 DNA reads as TGTGCCAGCAGTGCCGGGACAGGGGCCCCTCAGCCCCAGCATTTT. Amino acids: CASSAGTGAPQPQHF.

This chain connects TRBV27 to TRBJ1-4; 9 bases align to TRBD1. Germline V CDR1 and CDR2: MNHEY, SMNVEV (reference sequence). This CDR3 contains 16 residues. The junction had 17 bases not matched to a gene; V was cut back by 5 bases and J by 13 bases. CDR3 nucleotide sequence: TGTGCCAGCAGTCTCTCCGGGACAGGGCTACTAAAAGGACTGTTTTTT. As protein: CASSLSGTGLLKGLFF. The full variable domain, completed using reference TRBV27 and TRBJ1-4, is EAQVTQNPRYLITVTGKKLTVTCSQNMNHEYMSWYRQDPGLGLRQIYYSMNVEVTDKGDVPEGYKVSRKEKRNFPLILESPSPNQTSLYFCASSLSGTGLLKGLFFGSGTQLSVL.

The rearrangement links TRBV7-2 to TRBJ1-1; D perhaps matches TRBD1 (6 bases). Deletions cut 4 bases from V and 4 bases from J, with 13 bases between. Germline CDR1 reads SGHTA; CDR2 reads FQGNSA. The CDR3 is made up of 14 amino acids. The CDR3 sequence: CASSSNQGTTEAFF. CDR3 DNA sequence: TGTGCCAGCAGCTCGAACCAGGGGACCACTGAAGCTTTCTTT.